Below, 14 T cell receptor beta chains from the same sample are listed, as sequenced in a study of cytomegalovirus exposure and HLA in healthy donors (dated by TCRdb to 2017 to 2019). The library was built by means of the immunoSEQ multiplex PCR assay. For the multiplex PCR, a mixture combining 60 forward primers for TCR Vbeta segments and 13 reverse primers for TCR Jbeta segments was used. Held by TCRdb, this immuneACCESS table contains in-frame sequences only and omits some clones. Under half of the omission traces to an unresolved V gene where checked; the cause of the rest is unknown. The sample table contains 90,000 to 130,000 clones; only one count was recorded for more than 70% of them. The top ten clonotypes cover around 2.9% of the sample. The sequenced material came from PBMCs. The receptor source for this set is a woman in her fifties or sixties in good health and CMV-seropositive.

This clone appeared a single time. The V and J genes are TRBV2 and TRBJ2-1, with 15 bases that match TRBD2. V was clipped by 3 bases and J by 7 bases; unmatched bases: 4. The germline CDR1 and CDR2 sequences are SNHLY and FYNNEI. The CDR3 has 16 residues. The CDR3 DNA reads TGTGCCAGCAGTGATGGGACTAGCGGGAGGTGGAATGAGCAGTTCTTC. This encodes CASSDGTSGRWNEQFF.

The chain links TRBV2 to TRBJ2-5; no clear D. With the DNA end fitting TRBJ2-7 better, the J assignment may be wrong. The CDR3 consists of 10 residues. Germline lookup yields CDR1 SNHLY and CDR2 FYNNEI. The CDR3: CASRVYEQYF. For the CDR3, the DNA is TGTGCCAGCAGGGTCTACGAGCAGTACTTC.

This chain uses TRBV28 with TRBJ1-5, with unresolved D. Trimming shortened V by 2 bases and J by 7 bases, and 12 bases separated the two germline ends. CDR1 is MDHEN and CDR2 is SYDVKM in the germline V gene. The CDR3 totals 14 residues. In nucleotides, the CDR3 is TGTGCCAGCAGTTTAGGGCAGAAATGGCAGCCCCAGCATTTT. Encoded protein: CASSLGQKWQPQHF.

J is TRBJ2-2 and V is TRBV5-1, with 7 nucleotides matching TRBD1. The germline V gene has CDR1 SGHRS and CDR2 YFSETQ. The CDR3 sequence is 14 residues long. V shed 4 bases, J shed 5 bases, and the junction held 5 bases outside the gene matches. The CDR3 loop is CASSRRQGTGELFF. The CDR3 bases are TGCGCCAGCAGCCGACGACAGGGAACCGGGGAGCTGTTTTTT.

The chain uses TRBV7-6 and TRBJ1-1; no reliable D call. V dropped 1 base and J dropped 1 base, with 7 bases sitting between them. CDR3 size: 14 residues. Germline V gene lookup returns CDR1 SGHVS and CDR2 FNYEAQ. This chain's CDR3 is CASSLGVRNTEAFF. Here the CDR3 DNA reads TGTGCCAGCAGCTTAGGTGTCCGGAACACTGAAGCTTTCTTT.

J is TRBJ1-2 and V is TRBV29-1, with 7 bases matching TRBD1. The CDR3 sequence is 12 residues long. Germline values: CDR1 SQVTM, CDR2 ANQGSEA. Germline trimming cut 7 bases from V and 4 bases from J; bases unmatched to any gene: 6. The CDR3 spells CSAEQGVYGYTF. In nucleotides, the CDR3 is TGCAGCGCAGAGCAGGGGGTCTATGGCTACACCTTC.

The chain carries TRBV5-1 and TRBJ2-5, with D tentatively TRBD2 (5 bases). Germline V gives CDR1 SGHRS, CDR2 YFSETQ. The ends were cut back, 0 bases at V and 9 bases at J, with 21 bases in the middle. The CDR3 totals 16 residues. The CDR3 sequence is CASSLGFGSPSGAQYF. DNA of the CDR3: TGCGCCAGCAGCTTGGGATTTGGGAGTCCAAGTGGGGCCCAGTACTTC.

The chain carries TRBV5-4 and TRBJ2-3; 7 positions agree with TRBD1. From germline, CDR1 is SGHNT and CDR2 YYREEE (reference sequence). With 3 bases clipped from V and 0 bases from J, the junction kept 4 bases outside the gene matches. The CDR3 sequence is 15 residues long. The CDR3 bases are TGTGCCAGCAGCTGGACAGGTGCTAGCACAGATACGCAGTATTTT. Encoded protein: CASSWTGASTDTQYF. The whole variable domain, remainder taken from reference TRBV5-4 and TRBJ2-3, is ETGVTQSPTHLIKTRGQQVTLRCSSQSGHNTVSWYQQALGQGPQFIFQYYREEENGRGNFPPRFSGLQFPNYSSELNVNALELDDSALYLCASSWTGASTDTQYFGPGTRLTVL.

The count of this clone is one. The V gene is TRBV7-9, the J gene TRBJ2-7, with a tentative D call TRBD2 (5 bases). V lost 1 base to trimming and J lost 7 bases, with 14 bases between them. The CDR3 loop spans 14 amino acids. Germline V gene lookup returns CDR1 SEHNR and CDR2 FQNEAQ (reference sequence). The CDR3 DNA reads as TGTGCCAGCAGCTTAGTGGGCGGGTCACATGAGCAGTACTTC. Its translation: CASSLVGGSHEQYF.

The chain combines TRBV6-1 with TRBJ1-2, with 8 bases that match TRBD1. V shed 5 bases, J shed 2 bases, and the junction held 7 bases outside the gene matches. Germline V gene lookup returns CDR1 MNHNS and CDR2 SASEGT. This CDR3 is 15 amino acids long. Here the CDR3 DNA reads TGTGCCAGCAGTTTAACGACAGGGGAGAACTATGGCTACACCTTC. Translation gives CASSLTTGENYGYTF.

The count of this clone is one. Compared with germline, one end of the junction differs, possibly owing to a read error. This chain connects TRBV27 to TRBJ2-1; 8 bases match TRBD2. Germline lookup yields CDR1 MNHEY and CDR2 SMNVEV (reference sequence). The CDR3 runs to 12 residues. This CDR3 is CASSPIAGRGIF. DNA for the CDR3: TGTGCCAGCAGTCCTATAGCGGGGAGAGGGATCTTC.

This clone was recorded only once. This chain connects TRBV29-1 to TRBJ2-1; 8 bases agree with TRBD2. The CDR3 runs 13 residues. J lost 6 bases, V lost 7 bases, and 8 bases had no gene match. Germline CDR1 is SQVTM and CDR2 is ANQGSEA. Written as DNA, the CDR3 is TGCAGCGAAATCAGCGGGAGTCCCAATGAGCAGTTCTTC. Its protein product is CSEISGSPNEQFF.

This sequence joins TRBV6-1 and TRBJ2-1; 7 bases match TRBD1. The V and J ends lost 2 bases and 6 bases, in that order; junction bases with no gene match: 16. The germline V gene encodes CDR1 MNHNS and CDR2 SASEGT. This CDR3 comprises 18 residues. The CDR3 is CASSESDSAWTGINEQFF. CDR3 DNA sequence: TGTGCCAGCAGTGAAAGCGATTCGGCTTGGACAGGCATCAATGAGCAGTTCTTC.

This clone was seen more than once but under ten times. At the DNA level, this CDR3 is encoded by other sequences in the same sample as well. The rearrangement joins TRBV6-5 to TRBJ2-7; D is unresolved. Deletions cut 2 bases from V and 2 bases from J, with 10 bases between. From germline, CDR1 is MNHEY and CDR2 SVGAGI. The CDR3 loop spans 14 amino acids. Here the CDR3 reads CASSYLTGTYEQYF. CDR3 bases: TGTGCCAGCAGTTACCTGACTGGAACCTACGAGCAGTACTTC.